This TCR beta chain comes out of a study of read filtering for tumor transcriptome and immune sequencing. Overall study context: Revised staging placed fewer than ten patients in R-ISS I, about 15 in II, 7 in III. Study results and limitations: This fraction held mixed bone marrow immune cells after CD138-negative sorting. About 82% of IR-seq clonotypes had a single read, yet these held roughly 3.7% of reads.

There are many counts of this clonotype. Its specificity is not known. Germline-derived CDR1 and CDR2 are ENHRY and SYGVKD. This CDR3 has 12 amino acids. The germline V and J ends were trimmed by 8 bases and 2 bases, with 9 bases remaining between them. The library was built from roughly 400 ng RNA with molecular barcoded adaptors for alpha/delta and beta/gamma chains. Using its own MiXCR run on the reads, TCRdb lists one record per CDR3 protein. Here the sample spans 35,000 to 50,000 distinct CDR3 sequences, about a fifth being singletons. Sequenced input: a population of CD138-negative cells sorted from bone marrow. The V gene is TRBV10-3, the J gene TRBJ1-2; no reliable D call. This TCR derives from a donor at least 40 years old with multiple myeloma. CDR3 in DNA: TGTGCCATCTCACCAGAGAACTATGGCTACACCTTC. Its translation: CAISPENYGYTF.